The 22 T cell receptor beta chains presented below share a single source sample, sequenced in a study of response to subunit inactivated influenza vaccine. TCRdb processed the RT-PCR reads anew with MiXCR; each CDR3 protein has one entry. The sample shows 500,000 to 550,000 distinct CDR3 sequences, roughly a quarter of them seen only once. The same data also went into a second study, on T cells expressing NK-cell markers. From that paper: The authors generated TCR beta cDNA through 5'RACE template switching with UMIs.

Sequenced here: CD4+ T cells sorted from PBMCs, sampled about 13 days after vaccination. The receptors shown here come from a man aged 50 to 59 who received an inactivated influenza vaccine.

The rearrangement links TRBV28 to TRBJ2-3, with D perhaps matching TRBD1 (5 bases). Germline V gives CDR1 MDHEN, CDR2 SYDVKM. V shed 6 bases and J shed 0 bases, with 10 bases lying between them. This CDR3 comprises 14 residues. The CDR3 region has the DNA TGTGCCAGCAGAGGGCCAGGGAGCACAGATACGCAGTATTTT. Translating gives CASRGPGSTDTQYF.

This clonotype was found a few times. This rearrangement joins TRBV25-1 to TRBJ2-5, with D unclear. This CDR3 spans 11 amino acids. CDR1 is MGHDK and CDR2 is SYGVNS in the germline V gene. V lost 2 bases and J 5 bases, leaving 3 bases between the germline ends. Written as DNA, the CDR3 is TGTGCCAGCAGTGAAGACGAGACCCAGTACTTC. Its translation: CASSEDETQYF.

This clonotype occurred a few times. The gene calls are TRBV12-3 or TRBV12-4 and TRBJ2-3; 8 bases map to TRBD2. V lost 6 bases, J lost 5 bases, and 7 bases stayed unmatched. This CDR3 has 14 residues. The CDR3 is CASSWPGGGDTQYF. The CDR3 bases are TGTGCCAGCAGCTGGCCGGGGGGGGGAGATACGCAGTATTTT.

This clonotype has at least ten counts. An end of the junction does not agree with germline; a read error may underlie this. The chain employs TRBV5-1 and TRBJ2-6; possibly TRBD1 for D (6 bases). The CDR3 totals 15 residues. In germline, CDR1 is SGHRS, CDR2 YFSETQ. CDR3 sequence reads: CASSSTGSGANVLTF. The CDR3 DNA reads as TGTGCCAGCAGTTCGACAGGCTCTGGGGCCAACGTCCTGACTTTC.

This clonotype occurred a few times. The V call is TRBV21-1, the J call TRBJ1-3. TRBV21-1 constitutes a pseudogene. The CDR3 has 11 residues. DNA for the CDR3: TGTGCCAGCAGCAACTTTCTCGGACGGTTCTTT. The encoded protein is CASSNFLGRFF.

The chain joins TRBV4-3 to TRBJ2-1; the D is unclear. Trimming stripped 4 bases from V and 4 bases from J, with 11 bases between. The CDR3 sequence is 14 residues long. CDR1 is LGHNA, CDR2 YSLEER, per germline. CDR3 in amino acids: CASSRGGGYNEQFF. The CDR3, as DNA: TGCGCCAGCAGCCGAGGCGGTGGGTACAATGAGCAGTTCTTC.

This clonotype appeared a few times. The CDR3 is CSARDKEREQYF. The CDR3 coding sequence is TGCAGTGCTAGAGATAAGGAAAGGGAGCAGTACTTC. This chain uses TRBV20-1 with TRBJ2-7; D uncertain. The germline V gene encodes CDR1 DFQATT and CDR2 SNEGSKA (reference sequence). V lost 0 bases, J lost 7 bases, and 10 bases lay in between. The CDR3 runs to 12 residues.

This chain joins TRBV19 and TRBJ2-5, with D unresolved. This CDR3 is built from 14 residues. V lost 4 bases and J lost 3, with 12 bases in between. CDR1 and CDR2 (germline): LNHDA, SQIVND (reference sequence). CDR3 coding DNA: TGTGCCAGTAGTACCCGACGGACGAAAGAGACCCAGTACTTC. This sequence encodes CASSTRRTKETQYF.

In this sample, this clonotype turned up a few times. This chain connects TRBV7-9 to TRBJ2-1; 8 bases align to TRBD2. With 4 bases clipped from V and 5 bases from J, the junction kept 4 bases outside the gene matches. The CDR3 spans 14 residues. From germline, CDR1 is SEHNR and CDR2 FQNEAQ (reference sequence). CDR3 nucleotide sequence: TGTGCCAGCAGCTCGGGACTAGGGAACAATGAGCAGTTCTTC. Its protein product is CASSSGLGNNEQFF.

This clonotype was detected only a few times. This rearrangement joins TRBV11-2 to TRBJ2-5; D is ambiguous. CDR1 is SGHAT and CDR2 is FQNNGV in the germline V gene. The CDR3 loop spans 15 amino acids. Trimming removed 5 bases at V and 2 bases at J, with 15 bases between. The CDR3 DNA reads as TGTGCCAGCAGCCAGACCCGGGCCCAGCAAGAGACCCAGTACTTC. Its protein is CASSQTRAQQETQYF.

At least ten counts were recorded for this clonotype. V gene TRBV20-1 combines with J gene TRBJ2-2; D is tentatively TRBD1 or TRBD2 (6 bases each). V dropped 3 bases and J dropped 0 bases, with 11 bases sitting between them. Per germline, CDR1 DFQATT and CDR2 SNEGSKA (reference sequence). This CDR3 region has 15 residues. CDR3 sequence (DNA): TGCAGTGCTAGGGGGGGCCACGCGAACACCGGGGAGCTGTTTTTT. Translating it yields CSARGGHANTGELFF.

This clonotype occurred a few times. The V gene is TRBV12-3 or TRBV12-4, the J gene TRBJ2-7, with no clear D. CDR3 length equals 11 residues. Trimming took 5 bases from V and 7 from J, leaving 9 bases between them. Here the CDR3 reads CASSGLIEQYF. The DNA for the CDR3 is TGTGCCAGCAGTGGATTAATTGAGCAGTACTTC.

This clonotype was seen more than once but under ten times. The rearrangement uses TRBV24-1 and TRBJ2-5, with 8 bases matching TRBD2. This CDR3 spans 16 amino acids. The germline V gene encodes CDR1 KGHDR and CDR2 SFDVKD. J gave up 0 bases and V 4 bases, and 6 bases lay outside the gene matches. CDR3 in DNA: TGTGCCACCAGTGACCCCCGGGAGGGGTACCAAGAGACCCAGTACTTC. Its translation: CATSDPREGYQETQYF.

This clonotype was recorded a few times. The chain links TRBV20-1 to TRBJ2-5, with 12 bases fitting TRBD2. Unmatched junction bases numbered 2, after V lost 5 bases and J lost 1 base. CDR1 is DFQATT, CDR2 SNEGSKA, per germline (reference sequence). The CDR3 sequence is 14 residues long. DNA for the CDR3: TGCAGTGCTGGGGGACTAGCGGGCCAAGAGACCCAGTACTTC. It translates to CSAGGLAGQETQYF.

This clonotype was seen more than once but under ten times. In nucleotides, the CDR3 is TGTGCCAGCAGTTTAGGGTGGCCCCAGCCCCAGCATTTT. It is translated as CASSLGWPQPQHF. The chain is built from TRBV12-3 or TRBV12-4 and TRBJ1-5; no definite D call. The V and J ends lost 1 base and 7 bases respectively, with 8 bases between them. The CDR3 spans 13 residues.

This chain links TRBV11-2 with TRBJ2-3; 10 bases agree with TRBD2. There are 17 residues in the CDR3. Germline loops: CDR1 SGHAT, CDR2 FQNNGV. V lost 5 bases, J lost 2 bases, and 10 bases stayed unmatched. The CDR3 is CASSPRGSGGFTDTQYF. The CDR3 DNA reads as TGTGCCAGCAGCCCACGAGGTAGCGGGGGGTTCACAGATACGCAGTATTTT.

This clonotype was seen a few times. The chain carries TRBV30 and TRBJ1-5; 7 bases agree with TRBD1. CDR3 length: 15 amino acids. The germline gives CDR1 GTSNPN, CDR2 SVGIG (reference sequence). V was clipped by 3 bases and J by 7 bases; unmatched bases: 12. The CDR3 sequence is CAWSQQGPNQQPQHF. CDR3 DNA sequence: TGTGCCTGGAGCCAACAGGGGCCCAATCAACAGCCCCAGCATTTT.

The genes are TRBV4-3 and TRBJ2-1; possibly TRBD1 for D (5 bases). V was pared by 0 bases and J by 9 bases, with 15 bases between. Germline V gene lookup returns CDR1 LGHNA and CDR2 YSLEER. The CDR3 runs to 15 residues. The CDR3, as DNA: TGCGCCAGCAGCCAAGAAGGGCAGGGCATAAGTGAGCAGTTCTTC. Protein: CASSQEGQGISEQFF.

Note on this clonotype: A much larger clone is a single base away; this may be a read error. The conserved phenylalanine or tryptophan normally closing the CDR3 is absent here, so this likely arose from a read error. The chain is built from TRBV6-2 or TRBV6-3 and TRBJ2-7, with 7 positions matching TRBD2. The ends lost 6 bases at V and 7 bases at J; junction bases unmatched: 15. The CDR3 is 15 amino acids. Germline CDR1 and CDR2: MNHEY and SVGEGT. CDR3 in DNA: TGTGCCAGCAGCCGGAGCGGGGAGAGTACGGTGGAGCAGTACTTA. It codes for CASSRSGESTVEQYL.

The chain uses TRBV5-1 and TRBJ2-3, with D perhaps TRBD2 (6 bases). The CDR3 sequence is 15 residues long. CDR1 is SGHRS, CDR2 YFSETQ, per germline. Trimming took off 4 bases at V and 0 bases at J, with 12 bases between the two ends. The CDR3 DNA follows: TGCGCCAGCAGCATAACCGGGACTAGCACAGATACGCAGTATTTT. Its protein product is CASSITGTSTDTQYF.

The V gene is TRBV6-5, the J gene TRBJ2-3; no firm D call. Trimming shortened V by 2 bases and J by 6 bases, and 12 bases separated the two germline ends. The CDR3 spans 14 residues. CDR1 and CDR2 (germline): MNHEY, SVGAGI. CDR3 sequence reads: CASSYPLRSDTQYF. As DNA, the CDR3 is TGTGCCAGCAGTTACCCCCTCCGCTCGGATACGCAGTATTTT.

The rearrangement uses TRBV4-2 and TRBJ2-3, with 10 positions matching TRBD2. The germline CDR1 and CDR2 sequences are LGHNA and YNFKEQ. The junction had 7 bases not matched to a gene; V was cut back by 3 bases and J by 7 bases. This CDR3 has 15 amino acids. The CDR3 coding sequence is TGTGCCAGCAGCCAGGAACTAGCGGGGCATTATACGCAGTATTTT. Its protein product is CASSQELAGHYTQYF.